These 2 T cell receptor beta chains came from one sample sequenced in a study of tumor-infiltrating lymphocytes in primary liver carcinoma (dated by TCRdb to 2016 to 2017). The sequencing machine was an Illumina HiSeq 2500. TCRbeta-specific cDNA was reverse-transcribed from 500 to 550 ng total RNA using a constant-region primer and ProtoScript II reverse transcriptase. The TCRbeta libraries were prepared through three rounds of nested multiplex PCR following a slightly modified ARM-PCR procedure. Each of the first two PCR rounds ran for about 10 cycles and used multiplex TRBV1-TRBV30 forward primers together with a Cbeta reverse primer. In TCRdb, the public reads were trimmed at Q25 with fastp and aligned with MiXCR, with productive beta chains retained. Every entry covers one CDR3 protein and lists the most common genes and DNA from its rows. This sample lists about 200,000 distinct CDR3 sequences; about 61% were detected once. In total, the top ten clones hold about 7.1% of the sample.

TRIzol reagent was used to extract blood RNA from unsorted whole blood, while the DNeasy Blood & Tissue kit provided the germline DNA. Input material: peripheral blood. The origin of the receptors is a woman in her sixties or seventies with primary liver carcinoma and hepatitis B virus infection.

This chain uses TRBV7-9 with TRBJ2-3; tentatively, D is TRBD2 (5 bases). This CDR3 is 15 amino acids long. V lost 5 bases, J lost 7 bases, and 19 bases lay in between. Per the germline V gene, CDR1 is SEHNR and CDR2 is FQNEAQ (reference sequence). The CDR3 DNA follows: TGTGCCAGCAGCCCGCCCCCGGGTCGGGGTCATACGCAGTATTTT. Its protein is CASSPPPGRGHTQYF.

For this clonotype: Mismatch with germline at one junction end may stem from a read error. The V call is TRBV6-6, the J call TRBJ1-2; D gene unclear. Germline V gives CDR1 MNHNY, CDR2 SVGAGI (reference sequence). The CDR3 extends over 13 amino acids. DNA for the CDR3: TGTGCCAGCATTGCGAACGGAAACTGTGGCTACACCTTC. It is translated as CASIANGNCGYTF.